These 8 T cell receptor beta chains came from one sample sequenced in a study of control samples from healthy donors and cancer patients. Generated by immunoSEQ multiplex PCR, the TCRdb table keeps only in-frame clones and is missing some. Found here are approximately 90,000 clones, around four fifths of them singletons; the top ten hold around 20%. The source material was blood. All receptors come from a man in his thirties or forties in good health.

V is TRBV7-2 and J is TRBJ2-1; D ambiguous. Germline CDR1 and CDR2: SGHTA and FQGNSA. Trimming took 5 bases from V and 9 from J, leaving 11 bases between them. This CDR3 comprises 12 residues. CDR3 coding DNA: TGTGCCAGCAGCCTACAGCCTCCTGAGCAGTTCTTC. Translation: CASSLQPPEQFF.

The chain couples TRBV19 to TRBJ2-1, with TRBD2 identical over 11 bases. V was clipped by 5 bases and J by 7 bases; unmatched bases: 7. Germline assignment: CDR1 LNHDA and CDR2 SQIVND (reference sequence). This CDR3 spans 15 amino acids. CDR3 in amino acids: CASSLLAGAGNEQFF. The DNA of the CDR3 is TGTGCCAGTAGTCTACTAGCGGGGGCGGGGAATGAGCAGTTCTTC.

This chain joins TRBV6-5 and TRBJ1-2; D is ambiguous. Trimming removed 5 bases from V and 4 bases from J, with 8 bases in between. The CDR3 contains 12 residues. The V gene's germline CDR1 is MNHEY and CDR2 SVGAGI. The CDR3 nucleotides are TGTGCCAGCAGTCAAAATCGCTATGGCTACACCTTC. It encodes CASSQNRYGYTF.

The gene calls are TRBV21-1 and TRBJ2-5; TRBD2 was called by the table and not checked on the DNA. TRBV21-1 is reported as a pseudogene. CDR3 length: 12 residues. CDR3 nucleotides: TGTGCCAGCAGCTTATGGACTGAGTCCCAGTACTTC. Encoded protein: CASSLWTESQYF.

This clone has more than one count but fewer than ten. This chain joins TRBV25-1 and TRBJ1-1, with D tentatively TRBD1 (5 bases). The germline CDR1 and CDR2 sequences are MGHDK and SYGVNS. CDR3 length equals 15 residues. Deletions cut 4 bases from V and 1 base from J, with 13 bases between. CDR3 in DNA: TGTGCCAGCAGTGGCCTTGGGGCGGGGAACACTGAAGCTTTCTTT. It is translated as CASSGLGAGNTEAFF. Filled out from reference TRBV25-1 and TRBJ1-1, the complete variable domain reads EADIYQTPRYLVIGTGKKITLECSQTMGHDKMYWYQQDPGMELHLIHYSYGVNSTEKGDLSSESTVSRIRTEHFPLTLESARPSHTSQYLCASSGLGAGNTEAFFGQGTRLTVV.

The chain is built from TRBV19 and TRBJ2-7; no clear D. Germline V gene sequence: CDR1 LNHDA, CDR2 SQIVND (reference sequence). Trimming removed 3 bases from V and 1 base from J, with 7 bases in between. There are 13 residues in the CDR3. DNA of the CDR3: TGTGCCAGTAGTATGGGCAGGTCCTACGAGCAGTACTTC. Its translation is CASSMGRSYEQYF.

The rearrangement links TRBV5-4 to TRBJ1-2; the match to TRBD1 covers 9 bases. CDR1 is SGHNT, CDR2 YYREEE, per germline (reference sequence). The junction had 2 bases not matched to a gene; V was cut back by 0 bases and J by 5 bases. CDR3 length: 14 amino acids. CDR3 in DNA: TGTGCCAGCAGCTTGGACGGGACAGGGTATGGCTACACCTTC. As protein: CASSLDGTGYGYTF.

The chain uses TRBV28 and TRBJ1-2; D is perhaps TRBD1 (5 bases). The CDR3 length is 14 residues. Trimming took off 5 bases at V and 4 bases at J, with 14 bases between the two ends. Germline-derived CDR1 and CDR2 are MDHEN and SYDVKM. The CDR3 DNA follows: TGTGCCAGCAGTCCTACGGGGGGGGGCTATGGCTACACCTTC. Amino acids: CASSPTGGGYGYTF.